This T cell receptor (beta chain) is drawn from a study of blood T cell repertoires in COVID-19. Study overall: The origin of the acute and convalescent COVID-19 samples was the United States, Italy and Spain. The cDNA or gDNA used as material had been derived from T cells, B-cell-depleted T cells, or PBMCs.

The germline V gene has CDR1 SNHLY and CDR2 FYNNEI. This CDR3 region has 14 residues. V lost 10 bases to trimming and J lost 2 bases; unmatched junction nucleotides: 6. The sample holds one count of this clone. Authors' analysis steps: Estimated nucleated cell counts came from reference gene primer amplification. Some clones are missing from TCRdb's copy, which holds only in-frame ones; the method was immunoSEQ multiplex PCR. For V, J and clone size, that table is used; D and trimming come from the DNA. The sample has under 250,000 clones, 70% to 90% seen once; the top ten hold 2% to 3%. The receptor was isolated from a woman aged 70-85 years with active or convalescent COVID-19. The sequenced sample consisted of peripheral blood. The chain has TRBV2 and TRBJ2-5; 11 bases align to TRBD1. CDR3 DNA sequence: TGTGCCACCTCCGGGACAGGGGGGCAAGAGACCCAGTACTTC. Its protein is CATSGTGGQETQYF. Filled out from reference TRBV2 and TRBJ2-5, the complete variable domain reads EPEVTQTPSHQVTQMGQEVILRCVPISNHLYFYWYRQILGQKVEFLVSFYNNEISEKSEIFDDQFSVERPDGSNFTLKIRSTKLEDSAMYFCATSGTGGQETQYFGPGTRLLVL.